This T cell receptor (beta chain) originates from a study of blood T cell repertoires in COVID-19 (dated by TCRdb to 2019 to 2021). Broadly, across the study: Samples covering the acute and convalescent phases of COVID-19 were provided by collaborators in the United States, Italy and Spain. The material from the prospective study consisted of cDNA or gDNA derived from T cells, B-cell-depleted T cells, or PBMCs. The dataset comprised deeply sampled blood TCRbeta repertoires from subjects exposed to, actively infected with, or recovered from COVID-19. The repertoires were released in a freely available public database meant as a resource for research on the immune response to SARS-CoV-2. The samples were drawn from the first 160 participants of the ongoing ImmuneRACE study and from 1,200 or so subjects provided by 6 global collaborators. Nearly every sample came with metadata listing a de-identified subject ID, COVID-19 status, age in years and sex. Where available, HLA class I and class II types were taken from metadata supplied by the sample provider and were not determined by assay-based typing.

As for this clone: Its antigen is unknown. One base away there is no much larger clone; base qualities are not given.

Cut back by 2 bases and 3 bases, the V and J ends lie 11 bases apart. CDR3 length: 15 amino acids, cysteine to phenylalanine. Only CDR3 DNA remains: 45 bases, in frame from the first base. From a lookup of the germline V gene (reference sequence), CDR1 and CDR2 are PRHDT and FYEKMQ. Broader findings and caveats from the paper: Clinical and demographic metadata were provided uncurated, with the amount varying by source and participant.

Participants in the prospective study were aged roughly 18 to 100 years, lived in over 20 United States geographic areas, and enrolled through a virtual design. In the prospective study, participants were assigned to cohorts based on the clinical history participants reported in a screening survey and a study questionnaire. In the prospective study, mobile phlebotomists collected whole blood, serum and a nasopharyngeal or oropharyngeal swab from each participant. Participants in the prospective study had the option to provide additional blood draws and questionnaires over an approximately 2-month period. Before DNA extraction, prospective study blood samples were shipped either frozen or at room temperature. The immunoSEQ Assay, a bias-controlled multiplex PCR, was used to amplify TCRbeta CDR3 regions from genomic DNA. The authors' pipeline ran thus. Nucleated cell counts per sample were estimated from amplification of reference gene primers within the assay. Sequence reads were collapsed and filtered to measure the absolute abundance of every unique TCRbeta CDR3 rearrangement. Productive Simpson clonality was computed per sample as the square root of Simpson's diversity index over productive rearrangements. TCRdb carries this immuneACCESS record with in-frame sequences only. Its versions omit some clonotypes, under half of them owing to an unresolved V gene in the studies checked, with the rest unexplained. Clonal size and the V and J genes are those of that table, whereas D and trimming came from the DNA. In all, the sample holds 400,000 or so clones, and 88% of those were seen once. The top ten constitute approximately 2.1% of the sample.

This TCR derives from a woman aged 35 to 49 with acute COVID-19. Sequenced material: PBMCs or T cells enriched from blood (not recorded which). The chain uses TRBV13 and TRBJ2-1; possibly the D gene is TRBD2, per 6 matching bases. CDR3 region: CASSLRGGIYNEQFF. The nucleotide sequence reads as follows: TGTGCCAGCAGCTTAAGGGGAGGTATCTACAATGAGCAGTTCTTC.